The present entry profiles one T cell receptor (beta chain) with its context. The same CDR3 can be traced to other DNA sequences in this sample. The data are from a study of blood T cell repertoires in COVID-19. Generated by immunoSEQ multiplex PCR, the TCRdb table keeps only in-frame clones and is missing some. The repertoire holds 250,000 to 300,000 clones, with about 88% as singletons. The ends were cut back, 6 bases at V and 2 bases at J, with 10 bases in the middle. The CDR3 sequence is 13 residues long. Germline V gene sequence: CDR1 SGHTA, CDR2 FQGNSA. This chain connects TRBV7-2 to TRBJ1-2; no clear D gene. The sample consisted of peripheral blood. The TCR sequence derives from a woman in her sixties or seventies with COVID-19, enrolled during active disease. This chain's CDR3 is CASSSGVNYGYTF. The CDR3 coding sequence is TGTGCCAGCAGTTCCGGTGTAAACTATGGCTACACCTTC.